This T cell receptor beta chain derives from a study of T cell responses to AZD1222 COVID-19 vaccine. With regard to this clone: Its antigen is as yet unknown.

General study points: Seropositive status at baseline applied to only 6 or 7 AZD1222 recipients. Among vaccine-associated CD4 TCRs, coverage spanned spike, with dominance at 160-218 and 743-854. Sampled repertoires all dated from after the peak T cell response.

The data were produced by immunoSEQ multiplex PCR, yet TCRdb's version contains in-frame clones alone and is incomplete. The profile shows under 150,000 clones, roughly 91% of them singletons. The length of the CDR3 is 16 residues. Losses at the gene ends were 4 bases for V and 4 bases for J; bases not matched to a gene: 6. The germline V gene has CDR1 SGDLS and CDR2 YYNGEE. This receptor was identified in an adult in good health. The sample consisted of peripheral blood, taken on day 0 of AZD1222 vaccination. The chain employs TRBV9 and TRBJ2-3, with 13 bases identical to TRBD2. The CDR3 region is CASSPLTSGGPDTQYF. The DNA for the CDR3 is TGTGCCAGCAGCCCACTGACTAGCGGGGGGCCAGATACGCAGTATTTT. The full variable domain, rest sourced from reference TRBV9 and TRBJ2-3, is DSGVTQTPKHLITATGQRVTLRCSPRSGDLSVYWYQQSLDQGLQFLIQYYNGEERAKGNILERFSAQQFPDLHSELNLSSLELGDSALYFCASSPLTSGGPDTQYFGPGTRLTVL.